This TCR beta chain was identified during a study of response to subunit inactivated influenza vaccine. Study-wide results and caveats: The authors proposed limited new T cell recruitment per seasonal influenza vaccination.

The CDR3 contains 15 residues. The V segment lost 6 bases and the J segment 0 bases; nucleotides outside the gene matches: 5. CDR1 and CDR2 (germline): MGHRA, YSYEKL. This clonotype appeared a few times. What it binds is unknown. TCRdb reprocessed the RT-PCR reads with MiXCR, giving one entry per CDR3 protein. The table has 450,000 to 500,000 distinct CDR3 sequences, approximately 9.9% seen once. V is TRBV4-1 and J is TRBJ2-5; 9 positions agree with TRBD2. The sequencing used PBMCs from blood, collected more than 35 days after vaccination. The source of this sequence is a man aged 45-65 years who received an inactivated influenza vaccine. This CDR3 reads CASSSSGNNQETQYF. DNA of the CDR3: TGCGCCAGCAGTTCTAGCGGGAACAACCAAGAGACCCAGTACTTC.